Below are 16 T cell receptor beta chains sequenced from a single sample in a study of blood T cells in healthy people across ages. The authors ran a second PCR of about 6 to 11 cycles using a sample-barcoded 5' primer and a J-beta primer mix. TCRdb reprocessed the 5' RACE reads via MiXCR and lists one record per CDR3 protein. The sample shows about 680,000 distinct CDR3 sequences, 49% of them seen only once. The sequenced sample consisted of blood. Receptors originate from a woman in her sixties in good health.

The rearrangement uses TRBV7-8 and TRBJ2-5; 16 nucleotides match TRBD2. Germline loops: CDR1 SGHVS, CDR2 FQNEAQ. The CDR3 extends over 19 amino acids. Trimming took 5 bases from V and 7 from J; bases not matched to a gene: 16. CDR3 residues: CASSRPGLAGGPSGVTQYF. CDR3 nucleotide sequence: TGTGCCAGCAGCAGGCCGGGACTAGCGGGAGGGCCATCTGGGGTGACCCAGTACTTC.

As regards this clonotype: A junction boundary mismatches the germline segment, possibly from a read error. This chain uses TRBV20-1 with TRBJ2-7, with TRBD2 matching over 8 bases. The germline V gene encodes CDR1 DFQATT and CDR2 SNEGSKA (reference sequence). The CDR3 consists of 13 residues. The CDR3 here is CSANSGTSCEQYF. DNA for the CDR3: TGCAGTGCAAATAGCGGGACGTCCTGCGAGCAGTACTTC.

In its sample, this clonotype was seen once. CDR3 protein: CAISPSGRSDEQFF. CDR3 nucleotides: TGTGCCATCAGTCCCAGCGGGAGATCCGATGAGCAGTTCTTC. This chain connects TRBV10-3 to TRBJ2-1; 8 bases line up with TRBD2. Per the germline V gene, CDR1 is ENHRY and CDR2 is SYGVKD. CDR3 length: 14 residues. V lost 5 bases, J lost 8 bases, and 8 bases stayed unmatched.

This clonotype has at least ten counts. V usage is TRBV7-2 and J usage is TRBJ2-7; 12 bases map to TRBD2. CDR1 is SGHTA, CDR2 FQGNSA, per germline. The CDR3 is 14 amino acids. Trimming at V came to 5 bases and at J to 7 bases, leaving 6 bases not matched to a gene. The CDR3 here is CASSRTSGMGEQYF. CDR3 sequence (DNA): TGTGCCAGCAGCAGGACTAGCGGGATGGGTGAGCAGTACTTC.

This clonotype was seen more than once but under ten times. V usage is TRBV20-1 and J usage is TRBJ1-2; 8 positions agree with TRBD1. This CDR3 has 13 residues. CDR1 and CDR2 (germline): DFQATT, SNEGSKA (reference sequence). J gave up 2 bases and V 7 bases, and 6 bases lay outside the gene matches. In nucleotides, the CDR3 is TGCAGTGGAAATGACAGGGGAAACTATGGCTACACCTTC. Protein product: CSGNDRGNYGYTF.

This rearrangement joins TRBV3-1 to TRBJ1-2, with D perhaps TRBD1 (6 bases). Germline V CDR1 and CDR2: LGHDT, YNNKEL (reference sequence). This CDR3 spans 14 amino acids. V lost 4 bases, J lost 4 bases, and 13 bases lay in between. CDR3 loop: CASSRGGPRYGYTF. The DNA for the CDR3 is TGTGCCAGCAGCCGCGGGGGGCCGCGCTATGGCTACACCTTC.

The chain has TRBV20-1 and TRBJ2-1, with D perhaps TRBD1 or TRBD2 (5 bases each). The J call may be mistaken, given a closer DNA end match to TRBJ2-7. Germline lookup yields CDR1 DFQATT and CDR2 SNEGSKA (reference sequence). CDR3 size: 14 residues. The CDR3 DNA reads TGCAGTGCTAGGGGGACGACTTCCTACAATGAGCAGTACTTC. As protein: CSARGTTSYNEQYF.

The chain is built from TRBV7-9 and TRBJ1-1; maybe TRBD1 (5 bases). Between the trimmed V and J ends, which lost 4 bases and 5 bases, there was a span of 11 bases. The CDR3 totals 13 residues. The germline V gene has CDR1 SEHNR and CDR2 FQNEAQ (reference sequence). CDR3 in amino acids: CASSSQGWTEAFF. Here the CDR3 DNA reads TGTGCCAGCAGCTCTCAGGGTTGGACTGAAGCTTTCTTT.

The chain links TRBV10-3 to TRBJ2-7; 15 bases are a match to TRBD2. Trimming cost V 4 bases and J 7 bases; bases outside gene matches: 11. The CDR3 contains 17 residues. Germline V CDR1 and CDR2: ENHRY, SYGVKD. The CDR3 protein is CAISGPGLAGGTNEQYF. The CDR3 DNA reads TGTGCCATCAGTGGCCCGGGACTAGCGGGAGGAACCAATGAGCAGTACTTC.

This clonotype has a handful of counts. V usage is TRBV29-1 and J usage is TRBJ2-5; perhaps TRBD2 as D (6 bases). The CDR3 spans 14 residues. Germline values: CDR1 SQVTM, CDR2 ANQGSEA. Between the trimmed V and J ends, which lost 0 bases and 5 bases, there was a span of 13 bases. The CDR3, as DNA: TGCAGCGTTGAAGATCATCGGGGGAGGGAGACCCAGTACTTC. This encodes CSVEDHRGRETQYF.

The chain employs TRBV5-6 and TRBJ1-6; no firm D call. The CDR3 consists of 14 residues. Germline CDR1 reads SGHDT; CDR2 reads YYEEEE. V was shortened by 3 bases and J by 5 bases, with 9 bases between the two germline ends. The CDR3 nucleotides read TGTGCCAGCAGCTCCATGAGTAATAATTCACCCCTCCACTTT. Its protein product is CASSSMSNNSPLHF.

There are a few counts of this clonotype. V is TRBV7-2 and J is TRBJ2-3; TRBD2 aligns across 12 bases. The germline gives CDR1 SGHTA, CDR2 FQGNSA. Unmatched junction bases numbered 10, after V lost 1 base and J lost 2 bases. The CDR3 is made up of 19 amino acids. CDR3 in DNA: TGTGCCAGCAGCTTAGGACTAGCGGGAGCCTCATTGACCACAGATACGCAGTATTTT. Amino acid sequence: CASSLGLAGASLTTDTQYF. Combining the CDR3 with reference TRBV7-2 and TRBJ2-3 gives the whole variable domain GAGVSQSPSNKVTEKGKDVELRCDPISGHTALYWYRQSLGQGLEFLIYFQGNSAPDKSGLPSDRFSAERTGGSVSTLTIQRTQQEDSAVYLCASSLGLAGASLTTDTQYFGPGTRLTVL.

The chain recombines TRBV7-2 with TRBJ2-3; TRBD2 aligns across 14 bases. The J segment lost 4 bases and the V segment lost 5 bases, leaving 5 bases of the junction unmatched. This CDR3 is built from 16 residues. CDR1 is SGHTA, CDR2 FQGNSA, per germline. The CDR3, as DNA: TGTGCCAGCAGCCCTCAGGGACTAGCGGGAGCAGATACGCAGTATTTT. Its translation: CASSPQGLAGADTQYF.

The CDR3 is CASGRKSYNEQYF. CDR3 in DNA: TGTGCCAGCGGACGTAAATCCTACAATGAGCAGTACTTC. The J gene is TRBJ2-7, the V gene TRBV12-3 or TRBV12-4; D unclear. CDR3 size: 13 residues. Trimming shortened V by 8 bases and J by 7 bases, and 18 bases separated the two germline ends.

This clonotype was seen at least ten times. The chain joins TRBV29-1 to TRBJ2-7; D is possibly TRBD1 (6 bases). V was cut by 4 bases and J by 0 bases, with 10 bases left in between. CDR3 length: 13 amino acids. Germline CDR1 reads SQVTM; CDR2 reads ANQGSEA. The CDR3 spells CSVVQGNSYEQYF. CDR3 nucleotides: TGCAGCGTTGTTCAGGGGAACTCCTACGAGCAGTACTTC.

This clonotype was seen only a few times. The V gene is TRBV4-1, the J gene TRBJ1-2; D remains ambiguous. CDR1 is MGHRA and CDR2 is YSYEKL in the germline V gene. The CDR3 covers 24 residues. Trimming left V 0 bases short and J 1 base short, with 36 bases between. The CDR3 protein is CASSQDKTQASSSSGRSFNYGYTF. CDR3 coding DNA: TGCGCCAGCAGCCAAGATAAGACGCAGGCGTCCTCTTCATCTGGGCGGTCGTTTAACTATGGCTACACCTTC.